The sequence of this T cell receptor (beta chain) was determined in a study of control samples from healthy donors and cancer patients. Only in-frame clones appear in the TCRdb table, and some are missing; sequencing was by immunoSEQ multiplex PCR. Among 150,000 to 200,000 clones listed, around 91% were seen once. The specimen was blood. This TCR derives from a woman aged 25-40 years in good health.

The CDR3, as DNA: TGTGCCAGCAGCTCCGACAGAGGAGCTAACTATGGCTACACCTTC. Residues: CASSSDRGANYGYTF. The rearrangement joins TRBV27 to TRBJ1-2; D is possibly TRBD1 (5 bases). Trimming took 6 bases from V and 0 from J, leaving 14 bases between them. The CDR3 loop spans 15 amino acids. Germline V lookup: CDR1 MNHEY, CDR2 SMNVEV (reference sequence).